What follows is one TCR beta chain and its context. Study members were between about 18 and 100 years old and lived in 24 US regions. Losses at the gene ends were 4 bases for V and 10 bases for J; bases not matched to a gene: 15. Germline CDR1 LGHDT, CDR2 YNNKEL (reference sequence). The CDR3 is 15 amino acids. This record belongs to a study of blood T cell repertoires in COVID-19. Study overall: COVID-19 samples collected from the United States, Italy and Spain covered acute and convalescent phases.

Using immunoSEQ multiplex PCR, the repertoire was profiled, and TCRdb retains in-frame clones only, with some absent. Of about 160,000 clones in the sample, about 88% were seen once. This rearrangement joins TRBV3-1 (or the pseudogene TRBV3-2) to TRBJ1-1, with 7 bases matching TRBD1. The clonotype was recovered from a man aged 50 or older who had recovered from COVID-19. The sample was PBMCs or T cells enriched from blood (not recorded which). The CDR3 sequence is CASSPTDYTGDRAFF. For the CDR3, the DNA is TGTGCCAGCAGCCCCACTGACTATACAGGGGATCGAGCTTTCTTT.